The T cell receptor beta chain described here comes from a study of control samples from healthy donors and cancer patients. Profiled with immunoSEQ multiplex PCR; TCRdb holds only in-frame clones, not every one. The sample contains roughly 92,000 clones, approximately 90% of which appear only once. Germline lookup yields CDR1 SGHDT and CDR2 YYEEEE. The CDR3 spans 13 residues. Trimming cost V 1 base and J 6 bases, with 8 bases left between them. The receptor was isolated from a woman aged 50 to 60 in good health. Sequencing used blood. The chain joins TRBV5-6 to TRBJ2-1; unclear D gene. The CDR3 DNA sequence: TGTGCCAGCAGCTTGCAAGGGTTCAATGAGCAGTTCTTC. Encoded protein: CASSLQGFNEQFF.